The entry below gives a single T cell receptor (beta chain) sequence along with its context. This clone was observed a single time. Its binding antigen is unknown. The input lacks base qualities; no much larger clone sits a single base away. The cohort consisted of more than 650 healthy bone marrow donors. Cohort members were all nominally healthy when sampled, although unrecorded immune exposures were likely present. The donor tested CMV seropositive and was one of the 289 seropositive cohort members. A peripheral blood sample was collected from each donor, and TCR beta sequencing was performed on peripheral blood mononuclear cells. Genomic DNA was extracted from the blood cell samples with the Qiagen DNeasy Blood Extraction Kit. The record originates from a study of cytomegalovirus exposure and HLA in healthy donors (dated by TCRdb to the late 2010s). Looking at the study overall: An earlier analysis of a few hundred of the donors reported about 260 Gb of sequence data and 95 million to 140 million unique TCR beta sequences obtained from about 179 million T cells. The study aimed to test whether signatures of past pathogen exposure could be identified by cataloging public T cell receptors. The number of donors typed differed by locus, with roughly 629-640 for A, B, C, DRB1 and DQB1, around 500 for DQA1, 600 to 610 for DPA1, and approximately 470 for DPB1. To predict cytomegalovirus infection status, the study combined high-throughput TCR immunosequencing, statistical association of individual TCRs with disease status, and machine learning. In addition to the first cohort of approximately 670 subjects, a separate validation cohort of 130 or so different subjects was used. An earlier analysis of 500 to 650 of the donors applied high-throughput TCR beta sequencing to assess whether each TCR beta V gene segment acted as functional or pseudogenic. A later genetic analysis used genome-wide SNP genotypes for about 55% of the 666 donors, treating that subset as a discovery cohort. Every discovery cohort repertoire had been produced on one sequencing platform. The later analysis used no new phenotypic data to find candidate immune exposures, relying instead on TCR beta sequences and their occurrence across donors. A handful of DR-DQ haplotypes were handled as single units for association and clustering because linkage in the cohort was strong. Donor age, sex, ethnicity and CMV serostatus were compiled alongside the repertoire data. HLA typing included class I and class II loci at four-digit resolution. Roughly 300 gigabases of sequencing data and 80 million or so unique TCR sequences were included in an early release covering roughly 600 HLA-typed donors. Among some 400 genotyped donors of the cohort, an average of around 240,000 unique TCR beta nucleotide sequences were sequenced per donor, around 20% of them non-productive. Of the roughly 400 genotyped donors, approximately 81% were placed in the genetic ancestry cluster associated with self-reported Caucasian donors. A later analysis re-examined previously published TCR beta repertoires from just over 650 donors and added high-resolution HLA genotyping to investigate patterns of TCR occurrence. The study profiled the T cell repertoires of under 700 subjects by immunosequencing and related them to cytomegalovirus serostatus. Results the study describes overall, beyond this receptor: Because counts were too low, 15 to 20 rarely observed V segments, including chromosome 9 orphons, were excluded from the earlier analysis of fewer than 650 of the donors. According to the authors, the approach could potentially be generalized to other disease states and immunological phenotypes. In an earlier analysis of roughly 500 of the donors, most TCR beta V segments appeared in productive rearrangements about 87% or about 30% of the time, broadly matching IMGT annotations. A further reported finding was that TCR beta sequences accurately predicted the HLA-A and HLA-B alleles for most subjects in the first cohort. The cohort was sequenced for TCR beta chains only, and without alpha or paired-chain data the features that could be detected were limited. Correlated functional status among segregating V segments might reflect linkage disequilibrium, but an unknown experimental factor could not be ruled out. Specific HLA alleles were associated with 15,000 to 20,000 TCR beta sequences at a false discovery rate of 0.05 in a later analysis. A group of highly shared sequence variants was considered likely to be a technical artifact of the sequencing pipeline. For the cohort, immune exposure information was limited to CMV serostatus. Several of the top co-occurrence clusters appeared to be linked to parvovirus B19, influenza, CMV and Epstein-Barr virus, according to a later analysis. A later genetic analysis reported fewer N-insertions in productive TCRs among donors in an Asian-associated ancestry cluster than the roughly 620-donor mean. When HLA alleles, especially DR and DQ, strongly co-occurred, attributing TCR associations to individual alleles was difficult. Sequencing depth was assumed to be roughly uniform across donors in the presence/absence analyses, though that assumption may not hold. A later analysis found that TCR association rates varied across HLA loci, with DRB1 alleles showing the most associated TCRs and HLA-C alleles the fewest. HLA typing was unavailable for some donors at each locus, so association tests used only the typed subset. An association between a missense DCLRE1C variant and V-gene and J-gene trimming of TCR beta chains was found in a later genetic analysis and replicated in an independent cohort. In vitro tests confirmed that a few of the cytomegalovirus-associated TCR beta chains recognize cytomegalovirus antigens. While some public TCRs were present in many individuals, most TCR sequences turned up only very rarely across donors. A total of fewer than 200 TCR beta chains were listed by the study as associated with cytomegalovirus. A later analysis found that HLA-associated TCR beta chains were more clonally expanded and had lower generation probabilities than equally common non-associated chains. In a later analysis, most CMV-associated TCR beta chains were found to appear HLA-restricted, with HLA associations seemingly driven largely by CMV exposure. The classifier was reported to diagnose cytomegalovirus status with high specificity and sensitivity in both the original and validation cohorts.

Library preparation used the immunoSEQ multiplex PCR assay. The multiplex PCR relied on a mix of 60 forward primers for TCR Vbeta segments and 13 reverse primers for TCR Jbeta segments. The CDR3 region of rearranged TCR beta genes was amplified from genomic DNA with a multiplex PCR assay. Amplified TCR beta libraries were sequenced as 87-base-pair reads on the Illumina HiSeq System. As for the original processing: In a later analysis, 80 million or so unique TCR beta chains were counted across the 500 to 850 repertoires, and roughly 10 million of these chains were shared by at least two donors. Raw reads were error-corrected and collapsed into unique sequences by a nearest-neighbor algorithm in which closely related sequences were merged to remove PCR and sequencing errors. CDR3 sequences were aligned to IMGT reference sequences to assign V, D and J gene segments. For a sequence to be retained, a match of at least six nucleotides was required to both a V gene segment and a J gene segment. Rearrangements were called productive when the CDR3 lacked stop codons and stayed in frame with V and J; all others were non-productive. Following IMGT convention, CDR3 was defined as the stretch from the second conserved V-encoded cysteine to the conserved J-encoded phenylalanine. The earlier analysis of roughly 590 of the donors excluded sequences that lacked an unambiguous match to a single V gene segment. An earlier analysis of under 750 of the donors called V segments functional above 56.7% productive rearrangements and segregating when the between-donor standard deviation exceeded 5%. To diagnose cytomegalovirus status from the catalog of TCR beta chain sequences, a statistical classification framework was built. In a later analysis, TCR nucleotide sequences were compared against IMGT/GENE-DB human TR gene sequences so that V and J genes could be assigned. In a later analysis, CDR3 sequences and most-parsimonious VDJ recombination scenarios were assigned using the TCRdist pipeline. A later analysis defined each TCR beta chain by its CDR3 amino acid sequence plus V-gene family, and excluded reads lacking a unique V-gene family. To address suspected cross-contamination and a sequencing artifact, a later analysis removed a few hundred highly shared, low-generation-probability nucleotide sequences. In a later analysis, a clonal expansion index was calculated for each public chain from normalized within-repertoire ranks of inferred template counts. Generation probabilities in a later analysis came from a VDJ recombination model fitted to out-of-frame rearrangements, and those results were checked against IGoR. Hypergeometric tests were used in a later analysis to score TCR-TCR, TCR-HLA and TCR-CMV co-occurrence, with a repertoire-size bias correction applied to the TCR pairs. A later analysis estimated false discovery rates by permuting HLA or CMV assignments 20 times. In a later analysis, co-occurring TCRs were grouped using DBSCAN, and TCRdist sequence similarity was added for clustering within HLA-allele-positive subsets. Co-occurrence clustering excluded repertoires with fewer than 30,000 or more than 120,000 public chains, plus five with anomalous nucleotide sharing. TCRdb mirrors the immuneACCESS table, restricted to in-frame sequences. Some clones are absent from its copies; in checked studies, under half trace to an unresolved V gene, and the reason for the others is unknown. V and J calls and clone size are given by that table; D and trimming were obtained from the DNA. This sample holds around 160,000 clones; 75% were observed only once. The biggest ten clones account for about 7.6% of the sample.

This sequence was found in a woman aged 40 to 50 in good health and CMV-seropositive. Sequences were obtained from PBMCs.

The DNA sequence is given as TGCGCCAGCAGCACCGGACAGGGAGGCTCTGGGGCCAACGTCCTGACTTTC. Protein translation: CASSTGQGGSGANVLTF. The chain couples TRBV5-1 to TRBJ2-6, and 8 junction bases match TRBD1. The CDR3, from cysteine to phenylalanine, totals 17 residues. Just CDR3 DNA is preserved here, 51 bases in frame from base 1. CDR1 SGHRS and CDR2 YFSETQ are derived from the germline V gene. Trimming takes 4 bases off V and 0 bases off J; junction bases not matched to a gene: 6.